The 4 T cell receptor beta chains reported below all come from one sample, sequenced in a study of control samples from healthy donors and cancer patients. Profiling relied on immunoSEQ multiplex PCR, and the TCRdb table lists in-frame clones only, not all of them. This table has approximately 220,000 clones, 90% to 95% appearing once. The sequencing input was blood. The receptors derive from a man in his fifties or sixties in good health.

J is TRBJ2-5 and V is TRBV7-2; 7 bases are shared with TRBD1. The CDR3 is 13 residues long. Germline trimming cut 3 bases from V and 4 bases from J; bases unmatched to any gene: 2. Germline values: CDR1 SGHTA, CDR2 FQGNSA. The CDR3 nucleotides are TGTGCCAGCAGCTTCAACAGGGGAGAGACCCAGTACTTC. Protein: CASSFNRGETQYF.

V gene TRBV30 combines with J gene TRBJ1-2; D ambiguous. The CDR3 runs to 11 residues. V was shortened by 2 bases and J by 7 bases, with 8 bases between the two germline ends. CDR1 GTSNPN and CDR2 SVGIG come from the germline V gene (reference sequence). The CDR3 sequence: CAWSRFAGYTF. The CDR3 DNA reads TGTGCCTGGAGTCGGTTCGCTGGCTACACCTTC.

This clone was found a few times. The chain is built from TRBV3-1 (or the pseudogene TRBV3-2) and TRBJ1-2; D remains ambiguous. V gave up 3 bases and J gave up 8 bases, with 10 bases separating them. CDR3 length: 12 residues. Looked up from germline, CDR1 is LGHDT and CDR2 is YNNKEL (reference sequence). The CDR3 reads CASSHGNVGYTF. The CDR3 DNA sequence: TGTGCCAGCAGCCATGGGAATGTAGGCTACACCTTC.

This chain links TRBV28 with TRBJ1-6; D is ambiguous. There are 12 residues in the CDR3. Per germline, CDR1 MDHEN and CDR2 SYDVKM. The V end lost 5 bases, the J end lost 13 bases, and 12 bases lay between the germline ends. For the CDR3, the DNA is TGTGCCAGCAGTGGTTCCTCTTCCCCCCTCCACTTT. Translation gives CASSGSSSPLHF.